This T cell receptor (beta chain) was sequenced in a study of memory CD4+ T cells and cytomegalovirus serostatus. With 0 bases removed from V and 9 bases from J, the gap between germline ends came to 9 bases. The CDR3 extends over 13 amino acids. Germline loops: CDR1 SGHDN, CDR2 FVKESK. Single viable CD3+CD4+CD8-CD45RO+ cells were sorted as the memory CD4+ T cells. Points from the study as a whole: About 40% of the roughly 150 known CMV-associated TCRbeta sequences appeared in CD4+ memory.

A remark on this clone: Its specificity is not known.

TCRdb's table, derived via immunoSEQ multiplex PCR, lists solely in-frame clones and lacks some. Of tens of thousands of clones listed, 82% are singletons. The chain carries TRBV14 and TRBJ1-5; D is uncertain. The sequencing input was memory CD4+ T cells from blood. This TCR came from an adult in good health and CMV-seronegative. The chain's CDR3 is CASSQEPGMPQHF. DNA for the CDR3: TGTGCCAGCAGCCAAGAACCGGGAATGCCCCAGCATTTT.